This T cell receptor beta chain stems from a study of blood T cell repertoires in COVID-19. Study-wide background: The United States, Italy and Spain supplied acute and convalescent COVID-19 samples. The analysed material was cDNA or gDNA that came from T cells, B-cell-depleted T cells, or PBMCs.

Assay: immunoSEQ multiplex PCR; the TCRdb copy retains only in-frame clones and omits some. Among a few hundred thousand clones listed, around 90% were seen once. V dropped 0 bases and J dropped 3; count of bases not matched to a gene: 2. This CDR3 contains 15 residues. The V gene's germline CDR1 is SGHAT and CDR2 FQNNGV. Specimen: peripheral blood. The V and J genes are TRBV11-2 and TRBJ1-1, with TRBD1 matching 9 bases. The receptor comes from a man in his forties with acute or convalescent COVID-19. This CDR3 reads CASSLEGTGYTEAFF. The CDR3 region has the DNA TGTGCCAGCAGCTTAGAAGGGACAGGGTACACTGAAGCTTTCTTT.